This T cell receptor beta chain was identified during a study of shared clonotypes between healthy human individuals. The wider study: Contributing individuals were a couple of females and a few males aged 18 to 49.

Notes on the study in general: A limitation of the genetic and exposure-history diversity represented arose from few donors.

Notes on this clone: Its target is not known.

CDR1 is LNHDA, CDR2 SQIVND, per germline (reference sequence). With V trimmed by 9 bases and J by 0 bases, 5 bases remained unmatched. The CDR3 has 14 residues. The authors distributed each subset's genomic DNA evenly over several immunoSEQ plates. Libraries were prepared by immunoSEQ multiplex PCR; TCRdb keeps only in-frame clonotypes and omits some of them. The data hold approximately 470,000 clones, with approximately 81% observed a single time. Donors were healthy HIV-negative adults without recently reported acute infections or vaccinations. Source material: PBMCs. This chain links TRBV19 with TRBJ1-5; 7 bases line up with TRBD1. The clonotype was recovered from a woman in her thirties or forties in good health. Some clones in this sample may be carry-over from other donors' samples. The CDR3 DNA sequence: TGTGCCAGCCGGGGACAGAATAGCAATCAGCCCCAGCATTTT. This codes for CASRGQNSNQPQHF.